What follows is one T cell receptor beta chain and its context. The antigen remains unidentified. Sequencing used immunoSEQ multiplex PCR; TCRdb keeps in-frame clones, though not all of them. The table records over 80,000 clones, roughly 89% of them present only once. The data belong to a study of graft-versus-host responses after intestinal transplantation. Study-level results: Association was observed between peak circulating GvH clone levels and early post-transplant HvG declines.

V was cut by 2 bases and J by 1 base, with 6 bases left in between. The CDR3 loop spans 14 amino acids. The germline V gene encodes CDR1 SGHAT and CDR2 FQNNGV. This receptor was taken from a human donor who was the organ donor for an intestinal transplant. The gene calls are TRBV11-2 and TRBJ1-3; D not certain. Source: unstimulated CD4+ T cells sorted from spleen or lymph node cells, taken before transplant. CDR3 coding DNA: TGTGCCAGCAGCTTATCAGTATCTGGAAACACCATATATTTT. It specifies CASSLSVSGNTIYF.